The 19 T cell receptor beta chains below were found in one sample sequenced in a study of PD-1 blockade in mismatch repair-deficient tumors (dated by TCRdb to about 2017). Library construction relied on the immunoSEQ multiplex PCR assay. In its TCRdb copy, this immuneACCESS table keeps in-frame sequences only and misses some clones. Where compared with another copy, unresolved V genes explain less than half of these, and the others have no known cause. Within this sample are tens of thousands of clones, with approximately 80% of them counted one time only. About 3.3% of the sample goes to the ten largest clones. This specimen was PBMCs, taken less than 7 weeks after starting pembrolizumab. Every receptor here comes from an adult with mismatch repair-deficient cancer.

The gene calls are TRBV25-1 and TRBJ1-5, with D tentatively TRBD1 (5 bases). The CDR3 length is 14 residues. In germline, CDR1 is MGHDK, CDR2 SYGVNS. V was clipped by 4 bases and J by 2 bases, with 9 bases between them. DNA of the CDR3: TGTGCCAGCAGTGGACGGGGGGGCAATCAGCCCCAGCATTTT. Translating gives CASSGRGGNQPQHF.

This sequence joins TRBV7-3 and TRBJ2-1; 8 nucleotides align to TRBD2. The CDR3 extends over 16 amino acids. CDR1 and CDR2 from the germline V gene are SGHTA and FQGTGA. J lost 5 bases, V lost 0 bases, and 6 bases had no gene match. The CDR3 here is CASSLTSGSGNNEQFF. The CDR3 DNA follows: TGTGCCAGCAGCTTAACAAGCGGGAGCGGGAACAATGAGCAGTTCTTC.

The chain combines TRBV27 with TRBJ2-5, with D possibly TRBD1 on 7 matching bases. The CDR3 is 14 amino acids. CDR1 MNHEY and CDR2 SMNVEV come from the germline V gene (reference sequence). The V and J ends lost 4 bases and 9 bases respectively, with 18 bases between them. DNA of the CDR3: TGTGCCAGCAGTTCCCCCCAGGGGGGTACGGCCCAGTACTTC. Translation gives CASSSPQGGTAQYF.

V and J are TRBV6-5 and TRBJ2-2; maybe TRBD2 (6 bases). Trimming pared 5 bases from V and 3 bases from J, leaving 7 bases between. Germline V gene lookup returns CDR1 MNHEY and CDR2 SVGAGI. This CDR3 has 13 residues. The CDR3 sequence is CASSTSYTGELFF. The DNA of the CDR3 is TGTGCCAGCAGTACTAGCTACACCGGGGAGCTGTTTTTT.

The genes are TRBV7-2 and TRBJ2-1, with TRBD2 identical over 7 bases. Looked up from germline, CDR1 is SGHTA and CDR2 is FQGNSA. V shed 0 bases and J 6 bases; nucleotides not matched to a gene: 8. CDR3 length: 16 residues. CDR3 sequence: CASSLAGGVNFNEQFF. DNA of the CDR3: TGTGCCAGCAGCTTAGCGGGAGGGGTAAACTTCAATGAGCAGTTCTTC. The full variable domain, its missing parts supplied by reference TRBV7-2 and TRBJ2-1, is GAGVSQSPSNKVTEKGKDVELRCDPISGHTALYWYRQSLGQGLEFLIYFQGNSAPDKSGLPSDRFSAERTGGSVSTLTIQRTQQEDSAVYLCASSLAGGVNFNEQFFGPGTRLTVL.

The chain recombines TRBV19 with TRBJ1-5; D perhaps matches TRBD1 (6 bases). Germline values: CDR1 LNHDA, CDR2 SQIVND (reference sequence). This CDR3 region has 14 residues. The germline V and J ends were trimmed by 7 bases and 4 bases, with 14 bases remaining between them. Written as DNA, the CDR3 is TGTGCCAGTACCCGCGCGGGGGCGAATCAGCCCCAGCATTTT. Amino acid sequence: CASTRAGANQPQHF.

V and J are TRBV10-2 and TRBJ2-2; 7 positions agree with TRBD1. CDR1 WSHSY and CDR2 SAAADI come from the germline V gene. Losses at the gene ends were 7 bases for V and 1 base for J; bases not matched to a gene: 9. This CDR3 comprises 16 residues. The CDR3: CASTGDSGKNTGELFF. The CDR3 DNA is TGCGCCAGCACAGGGGACAGTGGGAAGAACACCGGGGAGCTGTTTTTT.

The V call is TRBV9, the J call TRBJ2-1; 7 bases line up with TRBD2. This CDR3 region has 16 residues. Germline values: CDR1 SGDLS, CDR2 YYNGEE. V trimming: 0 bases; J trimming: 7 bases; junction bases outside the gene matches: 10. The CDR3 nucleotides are TGTGCCAGCAGCGTAGATGTGAGGCGGGAGCGGAATGAGCAGTTCTTC. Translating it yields CASSVDVRRERNEQFF.

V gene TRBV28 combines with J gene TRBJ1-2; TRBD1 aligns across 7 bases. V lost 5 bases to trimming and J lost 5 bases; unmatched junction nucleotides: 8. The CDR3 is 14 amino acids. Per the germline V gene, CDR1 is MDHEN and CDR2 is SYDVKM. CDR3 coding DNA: TGTGCCAGCAGTGAGACAGGGTTTTATTATGGCTACACCTTC. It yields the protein CASSETGFYYGYTF.

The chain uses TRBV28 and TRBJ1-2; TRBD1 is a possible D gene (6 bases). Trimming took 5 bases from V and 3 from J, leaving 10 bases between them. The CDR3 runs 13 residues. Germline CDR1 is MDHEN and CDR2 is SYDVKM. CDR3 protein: CASSLRTDYGYTF. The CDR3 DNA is TGTGCCAGCAGTCTCCGGACAGACTATGGCTACACCTTC.

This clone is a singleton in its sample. The CDR3 spells CASKKQGAMDSPLHF. CDR3 DNA: TGCGCCAGCAAAAAACAGGGGGCAATGGATTCACCCCTCCACTTT. The V and J genes are TRBV5-1 and TRBJ1-6, with TRBD1 identical over 9 bases. Unmatched junction bases numbered 9, after V lost 6 bases and J lost 8 bases. Germline V gene sequence: CDR1 SGHRS, CDR2 YFSETQ. The CDR3 has 15 amino acids.

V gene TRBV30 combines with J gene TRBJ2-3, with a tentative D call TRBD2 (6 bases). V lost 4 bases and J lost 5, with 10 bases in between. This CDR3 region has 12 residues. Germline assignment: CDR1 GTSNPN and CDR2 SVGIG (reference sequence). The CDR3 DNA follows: TGTGCCTGGACCATTAGCGGAGATACGCAGTATTTT. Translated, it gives CAWTISGDTQYF.

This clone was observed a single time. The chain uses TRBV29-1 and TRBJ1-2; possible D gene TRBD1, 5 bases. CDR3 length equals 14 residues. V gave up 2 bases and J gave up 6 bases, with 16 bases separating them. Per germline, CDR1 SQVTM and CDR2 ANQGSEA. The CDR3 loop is CSVESLGGTDGYTF. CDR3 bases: TGCAGCGTTGAATCCCTGGGCGGGACGGATGGCTACACCTTC.

The DNA of the CDR3 is TGTGCCAGCAGCTCACTAGCGGGAGACCTTACGCAGTATTTT. The encoded protein is CASSSLAGDLTQYF. The chain links TRBV7-9 to TRBJ2-3; TRBD2 aligns across 11 bases. This CDR3 has 14 residues. Germline trimming cut 4 bases from V and 8 bases from J; bases unmatched to any gene: 5. Germline V gene sequence: CDR1 SEHNR, CDR2 FQNEAQ (reference sequence).

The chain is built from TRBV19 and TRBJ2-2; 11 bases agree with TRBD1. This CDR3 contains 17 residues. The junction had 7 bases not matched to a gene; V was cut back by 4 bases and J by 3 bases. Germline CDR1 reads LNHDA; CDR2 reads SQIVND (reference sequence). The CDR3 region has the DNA TGTGCCAGTAGTACCGGGACAGGGGGATGGGACACCGGGGAGCTGTTTTTT. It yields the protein CASSTGTGGWDTGELFF.

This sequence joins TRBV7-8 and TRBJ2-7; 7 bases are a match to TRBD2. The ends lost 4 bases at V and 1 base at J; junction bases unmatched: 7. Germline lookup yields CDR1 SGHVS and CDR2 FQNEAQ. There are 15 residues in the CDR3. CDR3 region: CASSSTDGGSYEQYF. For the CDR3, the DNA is TGTGCCAGCAGCTCAACTGACGGGGGGTCCTACGAGCAGTACTTC.

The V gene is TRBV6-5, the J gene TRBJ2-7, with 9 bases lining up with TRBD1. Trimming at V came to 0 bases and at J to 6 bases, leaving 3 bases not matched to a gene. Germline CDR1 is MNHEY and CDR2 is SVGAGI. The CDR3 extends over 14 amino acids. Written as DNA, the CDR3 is TGTGCCAGCAGTTACTCAGGACAGGGGACCGAGCAGTACTTC. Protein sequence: CASSYSGQGTEQYF.

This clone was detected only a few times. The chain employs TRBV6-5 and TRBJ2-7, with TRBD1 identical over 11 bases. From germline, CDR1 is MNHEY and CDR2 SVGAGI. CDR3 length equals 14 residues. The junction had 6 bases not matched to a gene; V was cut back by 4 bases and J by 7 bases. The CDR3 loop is CASSSRDRGFEQYF. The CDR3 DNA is TGTGCCAGCAGTTCCCGGGACAGGGGGTTTGAGCAGTACTTC.

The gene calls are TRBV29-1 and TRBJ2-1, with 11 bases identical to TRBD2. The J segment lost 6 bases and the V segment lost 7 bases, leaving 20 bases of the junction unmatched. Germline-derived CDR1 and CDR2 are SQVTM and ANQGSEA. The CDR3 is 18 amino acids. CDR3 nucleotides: TGCAGCGCCCCCGACGTACTAGCGGGAGAGCAAAACGTCAATGAGCAGTTCTTC. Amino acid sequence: CSAPDVLAGEQNVNEQFF.